One sample yielded the 28 T cell receptor beta chains listed below, sequenced in a study of blood T cells in healthy people across ages. Using a J-beta primer mix together with a sample-barcoded 5' primer, a second PCR was run for about 7 to 12 cycles. TCRdb called the 5' RACE reads again in MiXCR, with one record for every CDR3 protein. The profile shows hundreds of thousands of distinct CDR3 sequences, 32% of them singletons. Sequencing used blood. These receptors were taken from a woman of 80 years or more in good health.

V is TRBV29-1 and J is TRBJ2-7; D is tentatively TRBD1 or TRBD2 (5 bases each). The V end was cut by 7 bases, the J end by 2 bases, with 15 bases between. The length of the CDR3 is 13 residues. Germline assignment: CDR1 SQVTM and CDR2 ANQGSEA. This CDR3 reads CSARGRTPYEQYF. The CDR3 DNA reads TGCAGCGCCCGGGGACGGACGCCCTACGAGCAGTACTTC.

Comment on this clonotype: A read error may account for a junction end that differs from germline. The chain joins TRBV3-1 to TRBJ2-7, with D possibly called TRBD1 or TRBD2 (5 bases each). This CDR3 region has 14 residues. From germline, CDR1 is LGHDT and CDR2 YNNKEL (reference sequence). The CDR3 DNA sequence: TGTGCCAGCAGCCAACGGGACGGCTCCGACGAGCAGTACTTC. Residues: CASSQRDGSDEQYF.

There are many counts of this clonotype. The chain links TRBV4-3 to TRBJ2-5; the D gene is possibly TRBD1 (6 bases). This CDR3 spans 15 amino acids. Germline V lookup: CDR1 LGHNA, CDR2 YSLEER. V shed 1 base and J shed 3 bases, with 12 bases lying between them. The CDR3 DNA reads TGCGCCAGCAGCCAAGTGTCCGCAGGGGAAGAGACCCAGTACTTC. Its translation: CASSQVSAGEETQYF.

Many counts were recorded for this clonotype. This CDR3 is CASSLEASGGASAKNIQYF. The CDR3 DNA sequence: TGTGCCAGCAGCTTAGAAGCTAGCGGGGGGGCCTCCGCCAAAAACATTCAGTACTTC. This chain links TRBV7-2 with TRBJ2-4, with 12 positions matching TRBD2. Germline assignment: CDR1 SGHTA and CDR2 FQGNSA. Trimming at V came to 1 base and at J to 1 base, leaving 8 bases not matched to a gene. CDR3 size: 19 residues.

In its sample, this clonotype was seen a few times. The chain joins TRBV11-2 to TRBJ2-7; D is possibly TRBD2 (7 bases). Germline CDR1 reads SGHAT; CDR2 reads FQNNGV. Trimming shortened V by 5 bases and J by 5 bases, and 13 bases separated the two germline ends. This CDR3 contains 13 residues. The CDR3 sequence is CASSRRGGDEQYF. CDR3 DNA sequence: TGTGCCAGCAGCCGGAGGGGGGGAGACGAGCAGTACTTC.

In its sample, this clonotype was seen many times. The chain combines TRBV15 with TRBJ2-5; 9 nucleotides align to TRBD2. After removal of 0 bases from V and 1 base from J, the junction contained 9 bases not matched to a gene. CDR3 length: 18 residues. Germline values: CDR1 LNHNV, CDR2 YYDKDF (reference sequence). The CDR3: CATSRDPSGGNLQETQYF. CDR3 DNA sequence: TGTGCCACCAGCAGAGATCCCAGCGGGGGGAACCTCCAAGAGACCCAGTACTTC.

Ten or more counts support this clonotype. The chain is built from TRBV4-2 and TRBJ1-4, with D possibly being TRBD1 (5 bases). Trimming removed 0 bases at V and 1 base at J, with 18 bases between. The CDR3 loop spans 19 amino acids. Germline CDR1 and CDR2: LGHNA and YNFKEQ. Written as DNA, the CDR3 is TGTGCCAGCAGCCAAGATCATCGGCAGGGTTTTGGAACTAATGAAAAACTGTTTTTT. Amino acids: CASSQDHRQGFGTNEKLFF.

This clonotype was detected a few times. The chain has TRBV5-1 and TRBJ2-2; TRBD1 agrees at 9 bases. Germline V gene sequence: CDR1 SGHRS, CDR2 YFSETQ. Germline trimming cut 4 bases from V and 6 bases from J; bases unmatched to any gene: 4. The CDR3 covers 14 residues. The CDR3 reads CASSQGQGAGELFF. Here the CDR3 DNA reads TGCGCCAGCAGCCAGGGACAGGGAGCCGGGGAGCTGTTTTTT.

A remark on this clonotype: A read error may be the cause here, since a much bigger clone is one base away. CDR3 sequence: CANSLSGQSSYEQYF. The CDR3 DNA follows: TGTGCCAACAGCTTATCAGGCCAGTCCTCCTACGAGCAGTACTTC. The chain has TRBV7-9 and TRBJ2-7, with unresolved D. Germline V gene sequence: CDR1 SEHNR, CDR2 FQNEAQ (reference sequence). This CDR3 region has 15 residues.

The rearrangement uses TRBV5-1 and TRBJ2-1; 7 nucleotides align to TRBD1. CDR3 length: 15 amino acids. Germline V gene sequence: CDR1 SGHRS, CDR2 YFSETQ. V was pared by 2 bases and J by 4 bases, with 6 bases of the junction left unmatched. This chain's CDR3 is CASSFGTAGYNEQFF. In nucleotides, the CDR3 is TGCGCCAGCAGCTTCGGGACAGCAGGTTACAATGAGCAGTTCTTC. Full variable domain (remainder filled in from reference TRBV5-1 and TRBJ2-1): KAGVTQTPRYLIKTRGQQVTLSCSPISGHRSVSWYQQTPGQGLQFLFEYFSETQRNKGNFPGRFSGRQFSNSRSEMNVSTLELGDSALYLCASSFGTAGYNEQFFGPGTRLTVL.

As concerns this clonotype: At one of its ends the junction is not consistent with the germline gene, which may arise from a read error. This chain uses TRBV3-1 with TRBJ2-3; possible D gene TRBD1, 6 bases. The CDR3 covers 15 residues. In germline, CDR1 is LGHDT, CDR2 YNNKEL (reference sequence). CDR3 nucleotides: TGCGCCAGCAGCCCAGGACAGAGTCGGGTAGATACGCAGTATTTT. Its translation: CASSPGQSRVDTQYF.

In its sample, this clonotype was seen a few times. V and J are TRBV7-9 and TRBJ1-4; 10 bases line up with TRBD1. The CDR3 length is 16 residues. The V and J ends lost 5 bases and 6 bases, in that order; junction bases with no gene match: 9. Germline V gives CDR1 SEHNR, CDR2 FQNEAQ (reference sequence). DNA for the CDR3: TGTGCCAGCAGCCCGAGAGGGACAGGGGCCGATGAAAAACTGTTTTTT. Protein product: CASSPRGTGADEKLFF. The variable domain in full, with the rest retrieved from reference TRBV7-9 and TRBJ1-4, is DTGVSQNPRHKITKRGQNVTFRCDPISEHNRLYWYRQTLGQGPEFLTYFQNEAQLEKSRLLSDRFSAERPKGSFSTLEIQRTEQGDSAMYLCASSPRGTGADEKLFFGSGTQLSVL.

The table lists this clonotype with a few counts. The chain uses TRBV11-2 and TRBJ1-1, with D possibly TRBD1 on 5 matching bases. Trimming took 1 base from V and 6 from J, leaving 15 bases between them. The CDR3 runs 15 residues. Germline V gene data show CDR1 as SGHAT and CDR2 as FQNNGV. The CDR3 loop is CASSLGVGLSAEAFF. CDR3 in DNA: TGTGCCAGCAGCTTAGGTGTGGGACTCTCGGCTGAAGCTTTCTTT.

This chain uses TRBV28 with TRBJ1-5; a weak D match, TRBD1 (5 bases). Germline V gene sequence: CDR1 MDHEN, CDR2 SYDVKM. CDR3 length: 16 amino acids. With 5 bases removed from V and 2 bases from J, the gap between germline ends came to 16 bases. The CDR3 is CASSPTGAGGNQPQHF. For the CDR3, the DNA is TGTGCCAGCAGTCCCACAGGTGCGGGGGGCAATCAGCCCCAGCATTTT.

This clonotype was counted at least ten times. The J gene is TRBJ1-6, the V gene TRBV7-3, with D hard to call. Trimming left V 4 bases short and J 4 bases short, with 8 bases between. The germline gives CDR1 SGHTA, CDR2 FQGTGA. The length of the CDR3 is 14 residues. CDR3 DNA sequence: TGTGCCAGCAGCTCGGCGGATTATAATTCACCCCTCCACTTT. It codes for CASSSADYNSPLHF.

The chain employs TRBV5-5 and TRBJ2-7; D uncertain. Trimming cost V 3 bases and J 2 bases, with 9 bases left between them. Germline CDR1 SGHKS, CDR2 YYEKEE (reference sequence). The CDR3 spans 13 residues. CDR3 coding DNA: TGTGCCAGCAGCTCACATGTCGCCTACGAGCAGTACTTC. Translation gives CASSSHVAYEQYF.

At least ten counts were recorded for this clonotype. The chain has TRBV5-1 and TRBJ1-2; D call uncertain. The CDR3 length is 15 residues. V gave up 1 base and J gave up 0 bases, with 10 bases separating them. CDR1 is SGHRS, CDR2 YFSETQ, per germline. The CDR3 sequence is CASSLMVTPNYGYTF. The CDR3 DNA reads TGCGCCAGCAGCTTGATGGTGACCCCTAACTATGGCTACACCTTC. Drawing the rest from reference TRBV5-1 and TRBJ1-2, the complete variable domain is KAGVTQTPRYLIKTRGQQVTLSCSPISGHRSVSWYQQTPGQGLQFLFEYFSETQRNKGNFPGRFSGRQFSNSRSEMNVSTLELGDSALYLCASSLMVTPNYGYTFGSGTRLTVV.

To note about this clonotype: A junction boundary mismatches the germline segment, possibly from a read error. The chain couples TRBV7-2 to TRBJ1-1, with TRBD1 matching 8 bases. The CDR3 is 15 residues long. CDR1 and CDR2 from the germline V gene are SGHTA and FQGNSA. The CDR3 DNA reads as TGTGCCAGCAGCTTATACAGGGGGGTCAACACTGTAGCTTTCTTT. Protein: CASSLYRGVNTVAFF.

As regards this clonotype: Given a much more abundant clone one base away, this may be a read error. The chain joins TRBV7-3 to TRBJ2-2; 7 bases are shared with TRBD1. The CDR3 runs to 18 residues. CDR1 and CDR2 from the germline V gene are SGHTA and FQGTGA. For the CDR3, the DNA is TGTACCAGCAGCGAGGGGGCAGGAGATACCGAGGGCGCCGGGGAGCTGTTTTTT. Amino acids: CTSSEGAGDTEGAGELFF.

This clonotype came up many times. The chain has TRBV7-2 and TRBJ1-5, with 7 nucleotides matching TRBD1. Per germline, CDR1 SGHTA and CDR2 FQGNSA. The CDR3 has 14 residues. The junction had 7 bases not matched to a gene; V was cut back by 5 bases and J by 6 bases. In DNA form, the CDR3 reads TGTGCCAGCAGCCAAGGGGGCGCGGGTCAGCCCCAGCATTTT. Translating it yields CASSQGGAGQPQHF.

This clonotype was recorded many times. V is TRBV7-8 and J is TRBJ2-1, with D unresolved. The CDR3 sequence is 12 residues long. Trimming took 5 bases from V and 5 from J, leaving 7 bases between them. Looked up from germline, CDR1 is SGHVS and CDR2 is FQNEAQ. The CDR3 DNA is TGTGCCAGCAGCCAAGCAGACAATGAGCAGTTCTTC. Residues: CASSQADNEQFF.

A remark on this clonotype: Sequence at one end of the junction differs from germline and may be a read error. The V gene is TRBV5-1, the J gene TRBJ2-7; the match to TRBD1 covers 7 bases. Germline loops: CDR1 SGHRS, CDR2 YFSETQ. The CDR3 runs to 15 residues. The CDR3 reads CAGSSGQAGYNEQYF. CDR3 in DNA: TGCGCCGGCAGCTCAGGACAGGCCGGGTACAATGAGCAGTACTTC.

Turning to this clonotype: Possible read error: a much larger clone is one base away. The chain is built from TRBV20-1 and TRBJ2-3; D might be TRBD2 (6 bases). The CDR3 contains 17 residues. Germline values: CDR1 DFQATT, CDR2 SNEGSKA (reference sequence). CDR3 in amino acids: CSARAFSFGTSTDMQYF. DNA of the CDR3: TGCAGTGCTAGAGCCTTCTCATTTGGAACTAGCACAGATATGCAGTATTTT.

In this sample, this clonotype turned up a few times. J is TRBJ2-2 and V is TRBV20-1; 9 bases map to TRBD2. Germline values: CDR1 DFQATT, CDR2 SNEGSKA (reference sequence). The CDR3 has 14 residues. After removal of 6 bases from V and 1 base from J, the junction contained 3 bases not matched to a gene. CDR3 in DNA: TGCAGTGCCAAACTAGCGGGGAACACCGGGGAGCTGTTTTTT. The encoded protein is CSAKLAGNTGELFF.

This clonotype was detected many times. The V gene is TRBV5-1, the J gene TRBJ1-1; D is undetermined. There are 13 residues in the CDR3. Germline-derived CDR1 and CDR2 are SGHRS and YFSETQ. V lost 0 bases to trimming and J lost 7 bases, with 10 bases between them. The CDR3 loop reads CASSLASADEAFF. CDR3 nucleotide sequence: TGCGCCAGCAGCTTGGCCTCGGCAGATGAAGCTTTCTTT. Using reference TRBV5-1 and TRBJ1-1 for the parts outside the CDR3, the full variable domain is KAGVTQTPRYLIKTRGQQVTLSCSPISGHRSVSWYQQTPGQGLQFLFEYFSETQRNKGNFPGRFSGRQFSNSRSEMNVSTLELGDSALYLCASSLASADEAFFGQGTRLTVV.

This clonotype appeared many times. The V call is TRBV6-6, the J call TRBJ2-3; no clear D gene. The germline CDR1 and CDR2 sequences are MNHNY and SVGAGI (reference sequence). The CDR3 runs to 15 residues. The germline V and J ends were trimmed by 4 bases and 2 bases, with 13 bases remaining between them. The chain's CDR3 is CASSSLPANTDTQYF. In DNA form, the CDR3 reads TGTGCCAGCAGTTCTCTCCCGGCTAACACAGATACGCAGTATTTT.

This clonotype was detected ten times or more. The CDR3 here is CASSPRVFPSGGPRSYNEQFF. The CDR3 coding sequence is TGTGCCAGCAGCCCTAGGGTATTTCCTAGCGGGGGGCCCCGCTCCTACAATGAGCAGTTCTTC. The rearrangement joins TRBV11-2 to TRBJ2-1; 11 nucleotides line up with TRBD2. The CDR3 is made up of 21 amino acids. The V and J ends lost 5 bases and 0 bases, in that order; junction bases with no gene match: 18. CDR1 SGHAT and CDR2 FQNNGV come from the germline V gene.

This clonotype occurred many times. The chain carries TRBV20-1 and TRBJ2-7, with TRBD2 matching 8 bases. The germline gives CDR1 DFQATT, CDR2 SNEGSKA (reference sequence). V lost 4 bases and J lost 6; bases outside the gene matches: 8. The length of the CDR3 is 13 residues. CDR3 region: CSAKRGYVSEQYF. CDR3 bases: TGCAGTGCTAAGCGGGGGTATGTCTCCGAGCAGTACTTC.